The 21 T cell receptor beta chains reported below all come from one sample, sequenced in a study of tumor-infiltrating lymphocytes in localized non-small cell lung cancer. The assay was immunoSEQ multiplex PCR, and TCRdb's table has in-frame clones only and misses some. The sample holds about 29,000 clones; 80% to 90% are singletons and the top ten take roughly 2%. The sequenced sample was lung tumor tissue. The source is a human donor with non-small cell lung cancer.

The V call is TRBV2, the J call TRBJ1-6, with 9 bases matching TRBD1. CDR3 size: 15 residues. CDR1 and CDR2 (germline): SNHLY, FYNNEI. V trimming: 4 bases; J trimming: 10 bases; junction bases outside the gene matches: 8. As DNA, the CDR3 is TGTGCCAGCAGTGCAACCGGACAGGGGTTGTCACCCCTCCACTTT. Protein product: CASSATGQGLSPLHF.

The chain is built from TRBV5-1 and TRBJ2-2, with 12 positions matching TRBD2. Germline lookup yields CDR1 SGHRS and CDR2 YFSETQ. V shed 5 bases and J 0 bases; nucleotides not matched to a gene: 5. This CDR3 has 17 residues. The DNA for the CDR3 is TGCGCCAGCAGTCAACTAGCGGGGGGCGCGAACACCGGGGAGCTGTTTTTT. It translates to CASSQLAGGANTGELFF. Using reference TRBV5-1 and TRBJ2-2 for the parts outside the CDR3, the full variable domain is KAGVTQTPRYLIKTRGQQVTLSCSPISGHRSVSWYQQTPGQGLQFLFEYFSETQRNKGNFPGRFSGRQFSNSRSEMNVSTLELGDSALYLCASSQLAGGANTGELFFGEGSRLTVL.

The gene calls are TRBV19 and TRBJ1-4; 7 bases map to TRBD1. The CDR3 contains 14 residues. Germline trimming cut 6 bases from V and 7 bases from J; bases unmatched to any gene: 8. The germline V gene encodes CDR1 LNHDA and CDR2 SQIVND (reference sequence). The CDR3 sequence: CASRRGGAGEKLFF. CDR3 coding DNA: TGTGCCAGTAGACGAGGGGGCGCGGGTGAAAAACTGTTTTTT.

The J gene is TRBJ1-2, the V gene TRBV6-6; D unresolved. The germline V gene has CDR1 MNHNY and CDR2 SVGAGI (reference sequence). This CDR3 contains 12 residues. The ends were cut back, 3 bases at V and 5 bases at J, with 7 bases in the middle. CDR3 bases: TGTGCCAGCAGTTATGGGGAGTATGGCTACACCTTC. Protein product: CASSYGEYGYTF.

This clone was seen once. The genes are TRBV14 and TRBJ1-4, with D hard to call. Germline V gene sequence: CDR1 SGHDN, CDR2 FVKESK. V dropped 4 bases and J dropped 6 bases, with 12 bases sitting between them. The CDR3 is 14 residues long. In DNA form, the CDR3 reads TGTGCCAGCAGCCCAGGCCGTCTGGATGAAAAACTGTTTTTT. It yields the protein CASSPGRLDEKLFF.

CDR3 nucleotides: TGTGCCACTTCCGGGACAGGGGGCGAAGGAGAAAAACTGTTTTTT. Translating it yields CATSGTGGEGEKLFF. The genes are TRBV6-6 and TRBJ1-4; the match to TRBD1 covers 12 bases. J lost 8 bases, V lost 10 bases, and 11 bases had no gene match. Germline V lookup: CDR1 MNHNY, CDR2 SVGAGI (reference sequence). This CDR3 comprises 15 residues.

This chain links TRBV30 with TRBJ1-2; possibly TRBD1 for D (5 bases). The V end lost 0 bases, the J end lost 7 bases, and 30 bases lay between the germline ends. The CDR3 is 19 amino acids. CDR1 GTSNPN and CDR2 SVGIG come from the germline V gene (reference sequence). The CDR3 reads CAWSVLGTGSALSTGGYTF. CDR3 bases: TGTGCCTGGAGTGTACTAGGGACCGGATCAGCCCTATCAACTGGTGGCTACACCTTC.

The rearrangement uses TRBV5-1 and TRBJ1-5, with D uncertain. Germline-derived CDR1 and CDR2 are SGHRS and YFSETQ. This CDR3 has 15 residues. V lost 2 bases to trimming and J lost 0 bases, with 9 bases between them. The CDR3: CASSLNTNSNQPQHF. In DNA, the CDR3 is TGCGCCAGCAGCTTAAACACCAATAGCAATCAGCCCCAGCATTTT.

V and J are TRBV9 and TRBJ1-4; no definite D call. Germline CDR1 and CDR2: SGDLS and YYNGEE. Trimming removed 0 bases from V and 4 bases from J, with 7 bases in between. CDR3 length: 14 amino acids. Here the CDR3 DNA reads TGTGCCAGCAGCGTAGATACATTTAATGAAAAACTGTTTTTT. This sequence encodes CASSVDTFNEKLFF.

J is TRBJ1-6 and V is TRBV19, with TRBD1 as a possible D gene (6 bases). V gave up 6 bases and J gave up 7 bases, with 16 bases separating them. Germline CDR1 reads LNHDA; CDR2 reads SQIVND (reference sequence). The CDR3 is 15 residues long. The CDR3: CASRTDSPWNSPLHF. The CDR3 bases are TGTGCCAGTAGGACGGACAGCCCTTGGAATTCACCCCTCCACTTT.

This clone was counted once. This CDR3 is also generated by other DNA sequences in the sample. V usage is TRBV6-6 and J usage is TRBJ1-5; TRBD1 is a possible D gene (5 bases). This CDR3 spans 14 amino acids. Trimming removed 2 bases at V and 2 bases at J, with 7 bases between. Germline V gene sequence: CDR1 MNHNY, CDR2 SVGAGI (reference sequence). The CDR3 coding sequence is TGTGCCAGCAGTTACGGAGGGGGCAATCAGCCCCAGCATTTT. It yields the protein CASSYGGGNQPQHF.

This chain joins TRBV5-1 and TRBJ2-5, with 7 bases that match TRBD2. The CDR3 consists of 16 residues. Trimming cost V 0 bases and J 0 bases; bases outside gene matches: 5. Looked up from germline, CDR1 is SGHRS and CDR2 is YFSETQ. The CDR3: CASSLVGAGDQETQYF. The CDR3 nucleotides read TGCGCCAGCAGCTTGGTTGGGGCGGGGGACCAAGAGACCCAGTACTTC.

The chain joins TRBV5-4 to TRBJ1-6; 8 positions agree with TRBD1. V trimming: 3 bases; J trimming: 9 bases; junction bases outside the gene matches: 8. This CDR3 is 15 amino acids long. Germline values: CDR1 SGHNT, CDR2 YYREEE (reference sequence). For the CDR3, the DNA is TGTGCCAGCAGCTCTGCCAGGGGGCTGGGTTCACCCCTCCACTTT. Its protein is CASSSARGLGSPLHF.

The CDR3 DNA follows: TGTGCCAGCAGCCCCGGTTTCCTCGGCGACTACGAGCAGTACTTC. Translated: CASSPGFLGDYEQYF. The chain combines TRBV9 with TRBJ2-7; D ambiguous. CDR1 SGDLS and CDR2 YYNGEE come from the germline V gene. Trimming cost V 4 bases and J 3 bases, with 17 bases left between them. The CDR3 has 15 residues.

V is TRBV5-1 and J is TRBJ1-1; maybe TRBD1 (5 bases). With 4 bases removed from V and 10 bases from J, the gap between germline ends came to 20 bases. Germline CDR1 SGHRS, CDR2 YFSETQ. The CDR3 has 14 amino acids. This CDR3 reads CASSNAGAGMGAFF. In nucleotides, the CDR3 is TGCGCCAGCAGCAATGCCGGGGCTGGGATGGGAGCTTTCTTT. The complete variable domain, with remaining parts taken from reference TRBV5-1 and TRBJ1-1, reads KAGVTQTPRYLIKTRGQQVTLSCSPISGHRSVSWYQQTPGQGLQFLFEYFSETQRNKGNFPGRFSGRQFSNSRSEMNVSTLELGDSALYLCASSNAGAGMGAFFGQGTRLTVV.

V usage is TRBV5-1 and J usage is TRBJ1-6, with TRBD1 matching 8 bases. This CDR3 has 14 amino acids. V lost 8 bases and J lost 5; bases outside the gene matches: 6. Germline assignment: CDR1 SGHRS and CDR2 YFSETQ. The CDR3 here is CARAQGADNSPLHF. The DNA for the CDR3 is TGCGCCAGGGCGCAGGGGGCGGATAATTCACCCCTCCACTTT.

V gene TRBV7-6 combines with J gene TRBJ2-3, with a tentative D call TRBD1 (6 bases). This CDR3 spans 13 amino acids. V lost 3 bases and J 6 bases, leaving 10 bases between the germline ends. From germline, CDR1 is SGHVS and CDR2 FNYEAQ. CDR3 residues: CASSFQGSDTQYF. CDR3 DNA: TGTGCCAGCAGCTTCCAGGGGTCCGATACGCAGTATTTT. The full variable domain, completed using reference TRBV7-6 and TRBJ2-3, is GAGVSQSPRYKVTKRGQDVALRCDPISGHVSLYWYRQALGQGPEFLTYFNYEAQQDKSGLPNDRFSAERPEGSISTLTIQRTEQRDSAMYRCASSFQGSDTQYFGPGTRLTVL.

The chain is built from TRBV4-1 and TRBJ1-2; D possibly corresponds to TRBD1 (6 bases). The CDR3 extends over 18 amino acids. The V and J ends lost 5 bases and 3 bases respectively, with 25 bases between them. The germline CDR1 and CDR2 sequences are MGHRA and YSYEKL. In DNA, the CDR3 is TGCGCCAGCAGCTTCAGGGGAAGGGACGGCACGGCAGACTATGGCTACACCTTC. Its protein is CASSFRGRDGTADYGYTF.

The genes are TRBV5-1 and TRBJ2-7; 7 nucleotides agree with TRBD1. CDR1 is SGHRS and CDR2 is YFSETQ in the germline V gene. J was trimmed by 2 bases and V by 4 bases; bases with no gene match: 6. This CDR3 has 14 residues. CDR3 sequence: CASSVQGSTYEQYF. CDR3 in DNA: TGCGCCAGCAGCGTACAGGGGTCTACCTACGAGCAGTACTTC.

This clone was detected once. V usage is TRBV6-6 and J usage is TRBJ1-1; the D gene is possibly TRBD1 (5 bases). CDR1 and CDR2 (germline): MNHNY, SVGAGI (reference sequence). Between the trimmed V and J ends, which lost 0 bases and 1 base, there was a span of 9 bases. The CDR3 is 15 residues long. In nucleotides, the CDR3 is TGTGCCAGCAGTTACTCGATAACAGGGAACACTGAAGCTTTCTTT. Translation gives CASSYSITGNTEAFF.

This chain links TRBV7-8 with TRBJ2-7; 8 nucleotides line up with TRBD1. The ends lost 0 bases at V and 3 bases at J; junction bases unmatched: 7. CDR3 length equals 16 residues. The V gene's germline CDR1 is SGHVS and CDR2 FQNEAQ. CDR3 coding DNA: TGTGCCAGCAGCTTAGCTTGGACAGGGAAGAACTACGAGCAGTACTTC. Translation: CASSLAWTGKNYEQYF.